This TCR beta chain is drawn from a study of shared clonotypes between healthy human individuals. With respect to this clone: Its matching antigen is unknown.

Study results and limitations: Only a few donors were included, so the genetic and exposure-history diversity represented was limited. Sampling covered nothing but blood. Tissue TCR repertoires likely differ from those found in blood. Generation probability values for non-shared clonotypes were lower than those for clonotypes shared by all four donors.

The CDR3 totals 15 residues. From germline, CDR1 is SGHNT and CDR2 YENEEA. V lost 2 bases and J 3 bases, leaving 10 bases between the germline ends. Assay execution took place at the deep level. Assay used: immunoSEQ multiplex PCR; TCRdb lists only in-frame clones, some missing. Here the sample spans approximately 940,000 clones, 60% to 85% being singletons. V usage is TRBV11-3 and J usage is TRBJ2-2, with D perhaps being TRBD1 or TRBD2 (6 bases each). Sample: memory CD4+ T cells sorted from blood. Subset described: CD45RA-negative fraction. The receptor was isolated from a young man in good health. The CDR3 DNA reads TGTGCCAGCAGCTTACGGGGGCCTGACACCGGGGAGCTGTTTTTT. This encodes CASSLRGPDTGELFF.